This TCR beta chain was documented in a study of cytotoxic CD8 clonotypes in ibrutinib-treated CLL. Overall study: Among the patients, 10 to 11 presented as relapsed/refractory and around 16 as treatment-naive; 17 showed unmutated IGHV. Samples showed on average approximately 270,000 productive templates and roughly 90,000 productive rearrangements.

TCRdb keeps only in-frame clones here, not all; method: immunoSEQ multiplex PCR. The sample contains about 200,000 clones, 70% of which appear only once. This clone was counted a few times. Its target is unknown. Study conclusions and caveats: Higher clonality was seen at ibrutinib response and a return toward baseline at progression.

This TCR derives from a human donor with chronic lymphocytic leukemia. The material was PBMCs, obtained after 12 months of ibrutinib treatment.

The CDR3 sequence is CASSPGLAGGSRVNTQYF. CDR3 nucleotides: TGCGCCAGCAGCCCCGGACTAGCGGGGGGCTCGCGGGTAAATACGCAGTATTTT. The chain employs TRBV5-1 and TRBJ2-3, with 14 bases identical to TRBD2. This CDR3 is 18 amino acids long. Germline CDR1 and CDR2: SGHRS and YFSETQ. J lost 7 bases, V lost 4 bases, and 14 bases had no gene match.